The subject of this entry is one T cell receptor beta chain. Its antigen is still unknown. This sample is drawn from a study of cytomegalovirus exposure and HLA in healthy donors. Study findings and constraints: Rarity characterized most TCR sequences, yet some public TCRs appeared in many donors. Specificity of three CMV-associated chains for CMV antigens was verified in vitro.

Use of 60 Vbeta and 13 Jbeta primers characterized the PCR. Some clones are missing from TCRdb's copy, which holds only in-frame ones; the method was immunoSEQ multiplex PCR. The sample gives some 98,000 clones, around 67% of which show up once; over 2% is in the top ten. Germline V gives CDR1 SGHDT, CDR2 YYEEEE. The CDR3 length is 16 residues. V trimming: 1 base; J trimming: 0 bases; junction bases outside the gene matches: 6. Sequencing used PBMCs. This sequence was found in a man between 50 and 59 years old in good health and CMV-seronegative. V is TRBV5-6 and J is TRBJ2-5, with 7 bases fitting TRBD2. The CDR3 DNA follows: TGTGCCAGCAGCTTGTTGTCTAGCGGATACCAAGAGACCCAGTACTTC. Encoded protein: CASSLLSSGYQETQYF.